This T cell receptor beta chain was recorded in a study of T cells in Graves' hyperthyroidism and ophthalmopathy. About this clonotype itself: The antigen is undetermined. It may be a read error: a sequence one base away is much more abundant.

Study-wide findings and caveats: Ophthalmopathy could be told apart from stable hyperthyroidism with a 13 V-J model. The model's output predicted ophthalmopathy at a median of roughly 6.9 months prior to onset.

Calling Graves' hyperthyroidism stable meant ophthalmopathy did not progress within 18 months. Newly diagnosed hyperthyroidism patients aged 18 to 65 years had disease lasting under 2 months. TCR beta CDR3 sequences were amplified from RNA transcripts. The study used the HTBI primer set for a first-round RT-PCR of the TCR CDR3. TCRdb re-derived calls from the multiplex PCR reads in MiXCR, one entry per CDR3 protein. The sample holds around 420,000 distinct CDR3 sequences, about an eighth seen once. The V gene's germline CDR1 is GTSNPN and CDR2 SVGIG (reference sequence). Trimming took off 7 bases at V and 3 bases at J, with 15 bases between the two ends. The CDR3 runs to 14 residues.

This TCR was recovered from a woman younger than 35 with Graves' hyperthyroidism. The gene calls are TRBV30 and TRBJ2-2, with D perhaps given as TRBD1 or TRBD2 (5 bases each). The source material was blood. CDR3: CAYEGYTDTGELFF. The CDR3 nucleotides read TGTGCCTATGAGGGGTATACGGACACCGGGGAGCTGTTTTTT.